This entry concerns a single T cell receptor beta chain. Time point reported: pretreatment peripheral blood. Urothelial carcinoma affected the patients, and it was locally advanced or metastatic. The record originates from a study of PD-L1 blockade in urothelial cancer. In the study overall: Atezolizumab, begun by patients around 2014, was given at 1,200 mg intravenously every 3 weeks. Between 0 and 3 chemotherapy regimens preceded treatment for each patient.

TCRdb's table, derived via immunoSEQ multiplex PCR, lists solely in-frame clones and lacks some. The sample includes 55,000 to 80,000 clones, 80% to 85% of them seen just once. This CDR3 is built from 13 residues. Germline CDR1 is KGHSH and CDR2 is LQKENI. The V end was cut by 1 base, the J end by 3 bases, with 6 bases between. V and J are TRBV18 and TRBJ1-2; tentatively, D is TRBD1 (6 bases). The sample here was PBMCs, taken around atezolizumab (anti-PD-L1) treatment. The sequence derives from a man aged 65 to 79 with urothelial cancer. This CDR3 is CASSPQGDYGYTF. The CDR3 DNA is TGTGCCAGCTCACCACAGGGGGACTATGGCTACACCTTC.